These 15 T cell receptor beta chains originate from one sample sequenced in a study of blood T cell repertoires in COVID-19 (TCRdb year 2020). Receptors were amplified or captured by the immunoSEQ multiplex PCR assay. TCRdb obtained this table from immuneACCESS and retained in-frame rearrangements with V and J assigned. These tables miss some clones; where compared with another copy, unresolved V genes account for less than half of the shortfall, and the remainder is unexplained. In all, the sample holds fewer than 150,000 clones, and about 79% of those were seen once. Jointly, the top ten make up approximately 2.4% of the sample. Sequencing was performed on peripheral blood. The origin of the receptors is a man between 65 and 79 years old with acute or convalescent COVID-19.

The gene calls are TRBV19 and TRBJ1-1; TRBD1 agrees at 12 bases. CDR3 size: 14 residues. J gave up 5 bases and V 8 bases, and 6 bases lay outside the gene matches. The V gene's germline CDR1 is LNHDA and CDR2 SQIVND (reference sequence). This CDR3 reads CASGDRGRLTEAFF. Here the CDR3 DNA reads TGTGCCAGTGGGGACAGGGGGCGGTTAACTGAAGCTTTCTTT.

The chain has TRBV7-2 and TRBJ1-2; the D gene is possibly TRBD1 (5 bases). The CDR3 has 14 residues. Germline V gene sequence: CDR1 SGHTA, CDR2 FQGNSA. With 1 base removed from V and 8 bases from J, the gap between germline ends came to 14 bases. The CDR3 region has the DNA TGTGCCAGCAGCTTAGGCCGGGGGGTAGAAGGCTACACCTTC. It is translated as CASSLGRGVEGYTF.

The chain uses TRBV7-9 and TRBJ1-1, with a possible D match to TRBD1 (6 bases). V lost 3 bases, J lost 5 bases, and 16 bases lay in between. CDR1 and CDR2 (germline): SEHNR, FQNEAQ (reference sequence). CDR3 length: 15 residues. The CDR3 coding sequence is TGTGCCAGCAGCTTCCCGCCAGGGGTGATGACTGAAGCTTTCTTT. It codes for CASSFPPGVMTEAFF. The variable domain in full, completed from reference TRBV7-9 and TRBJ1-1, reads DTGVSQNPRHKITKRGQNVTFRCDPISEHNRLYWYRQTLGQGPEFLTYFQNEAQLEKSRLLSDRFSAERPKGSFSTLEIQRTEQGDSAMYLCASSFPPGVMTEAFFGQGTRLTVV.

Written as DNA, the CDR3 is TGTGCCAGCAGTCGCCCAGGGCCCTACGAGCAGTACTTC. It is translated as CASSRPGPYEQYF. The genes are TRBV12-3 or TRBV12-4 and TRBJ2-7, with D perhaps TRBD1 (5 bases). Trimming cost V 5 bases and J 2 bases, with 10 bases left between them. The CDR3 is 13 amino acids.

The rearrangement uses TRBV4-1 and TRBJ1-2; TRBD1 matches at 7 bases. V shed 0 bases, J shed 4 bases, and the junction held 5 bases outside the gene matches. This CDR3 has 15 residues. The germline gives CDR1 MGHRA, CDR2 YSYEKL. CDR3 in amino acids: CASSQDVSGGYGYTF. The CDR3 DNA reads TGCGCCAGCAGCCAAGATGTCTCAGGGGGCTATGGCTACACCTTC.

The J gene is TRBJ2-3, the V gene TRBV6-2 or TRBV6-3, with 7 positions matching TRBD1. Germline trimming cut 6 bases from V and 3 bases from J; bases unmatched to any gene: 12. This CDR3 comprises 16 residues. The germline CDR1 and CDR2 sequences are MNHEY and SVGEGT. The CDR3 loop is CASSRPTTGMTDTQYF. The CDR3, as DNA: TGTGCCAGCAGCCGCCCGACGACAGGGATGACAGATACGCAGTATTTT.

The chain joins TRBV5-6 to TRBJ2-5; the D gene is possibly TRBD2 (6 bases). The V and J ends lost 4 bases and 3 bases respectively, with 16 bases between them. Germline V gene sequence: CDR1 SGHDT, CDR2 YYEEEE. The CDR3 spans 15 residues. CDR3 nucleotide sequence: TGTGCCAGCAGCCTCGGCGGCAGGGAGGAAGAGACCCAGTACTTC. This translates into CASSLGGREEETQYF.

CDR3 nucleotides: TGTGCCTGGAGGGGCAGTCAAACTTCCTTCTACGAGCAGTACTTC. Residues: CAWRGSQTSFYEQYF. The V gene is TRBV30, the J gene TRBJ2-7; D ambiguous. Per the germline V gene, CDR1 is GTSNPN and CDR2 is SVGIG (reference sequence). Trimming took off 3 bases at V and 3 bases at J, with 18 bases between the two ends. The CDR3 has 15 amino acids.

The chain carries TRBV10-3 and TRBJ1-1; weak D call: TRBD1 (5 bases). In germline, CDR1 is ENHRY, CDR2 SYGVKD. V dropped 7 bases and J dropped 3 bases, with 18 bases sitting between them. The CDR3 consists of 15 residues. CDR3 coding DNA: TGTGCCATCATGAAGGGCGGGGGTGCGGACACTGAAGCTTTCTTT. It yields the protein CAIMKGGGADTEAFF.

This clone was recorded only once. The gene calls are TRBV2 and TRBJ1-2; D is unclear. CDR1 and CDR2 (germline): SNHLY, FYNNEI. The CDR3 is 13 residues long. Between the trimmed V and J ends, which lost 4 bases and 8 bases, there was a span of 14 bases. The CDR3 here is CASSVQYYVGYTF. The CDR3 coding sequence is TGTGCCAGCAGTGTTCAGTACTATGTAGGCTACACCTTC. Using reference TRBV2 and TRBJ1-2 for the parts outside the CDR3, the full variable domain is EPEVTQTPSHQVTQMGQEVILRCVPISNHLYFYWYRQILGQKVEFLVSFYNNEISEKSEIFDDQFSVERPDGSNFTLKIRSTKLEDSAMYFCASSVQYYVGYTFGSGTRLTVV.

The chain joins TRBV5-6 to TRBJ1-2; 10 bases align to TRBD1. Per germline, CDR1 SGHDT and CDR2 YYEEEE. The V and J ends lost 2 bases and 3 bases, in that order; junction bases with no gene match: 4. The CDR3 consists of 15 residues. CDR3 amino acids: CASSFLGTGDYGYTF. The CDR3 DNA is TGTGCCAGCAGCTTTTTAGGGACAGGGGACTATGGCTACACCTTC.

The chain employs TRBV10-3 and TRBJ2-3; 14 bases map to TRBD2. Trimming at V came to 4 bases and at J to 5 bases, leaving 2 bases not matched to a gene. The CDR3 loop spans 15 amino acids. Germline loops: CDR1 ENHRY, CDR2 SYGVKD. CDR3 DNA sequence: TGTGCCATCAGTGGGGGGACTAGCGGGGGAGATACGCAGTATTTT. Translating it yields CAISGGTSGGDTQYF.

The CDR3 nucleotides read TGCGCCAGCAGCCCTAAGGGGCCGAACACTGAAGCTTTCTTT. It codes for CASSPKGPNTEAFF. The chain combines TRBV5-1 with TRBJ1-1; possible D gene TRBD1, 5 bases. The germline CDR1 and CDR2 sequences are SGHRS and YFSETQ. The CDR3 spans 14 residues. Trimming pared 4 bases from V and 1 base from J, leaving 11 bases between. Using reference TRBV5-1 and TRBJ1-1 for the parts outside the CDR3, the full variable domain is KAGVTQTPRYLIKTRGQQVTLSCSPISGHRSVSWYQQTPGQGLQFLFEYFSETQRNKGNFPGRFSGRQFSNSRSEMNVSTLELGDSALYLCASSPKGPNTEAFFGQGTRLTVV.

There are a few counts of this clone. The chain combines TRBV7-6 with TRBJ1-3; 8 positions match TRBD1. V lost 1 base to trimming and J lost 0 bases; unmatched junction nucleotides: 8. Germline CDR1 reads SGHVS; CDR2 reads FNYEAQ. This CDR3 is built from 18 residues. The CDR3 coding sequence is TGTGCCAGCAGCTTAGAGTATCCAGGGGGCTTCTCTGGAAACACCATATATTTT. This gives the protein CASSLEYPGGFSGNTIYF.

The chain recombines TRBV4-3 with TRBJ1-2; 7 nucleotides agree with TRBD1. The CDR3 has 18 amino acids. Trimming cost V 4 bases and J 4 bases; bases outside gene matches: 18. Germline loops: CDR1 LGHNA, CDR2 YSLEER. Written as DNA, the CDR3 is TGCGCCAGCAGCCCCCCAGACGGGACAGCCTATTTCGCCTATGGCTACACCTTC. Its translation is CASSPPDGTAYFAYGYTF.